This TCR beta chain originates from a study of glioma-infiltrating T cells after dendritic cell vaccination. General study findings and limits: Complete blood and tumor specimen sets were limited to few patients.

Blood PBMC samples: pre-vaccination, two weeks post third vaccination, and at tumor progression. Points on this clone: Its antigen is unknown.

V shed 3 bases, J shed 0 bases, and the junction held 5 bases outside the gene matches. Germline-derived CDR1 and CDR2 are GTSNPN and SVGIG (reference sequence). This CDR3 has 15 amino acids. Amplification used 60 V beta primers and 13 J beta primers. Only in-frame clones appear in the TCRdb table, and some are missing; sequencing was by immunoSEQ multiplex PCR. The data hold over 55,000 clones, with under 90% observed a single time. The V gene is TRBV30, the J gene TRBJ2-1, with TRBD1 identical over 7 bases. The sequencing used blood, collected before dendritic cell vaccination. This receptor was obtained from a human donor with glioblastoma. In DNA, the CDR3 is TGTGCCTGGAGCCCCGACAGGGCCTCCTACAATGAGCAGTTCTTC. Amino acid sequence: CAWSPDRASYNEQFF.